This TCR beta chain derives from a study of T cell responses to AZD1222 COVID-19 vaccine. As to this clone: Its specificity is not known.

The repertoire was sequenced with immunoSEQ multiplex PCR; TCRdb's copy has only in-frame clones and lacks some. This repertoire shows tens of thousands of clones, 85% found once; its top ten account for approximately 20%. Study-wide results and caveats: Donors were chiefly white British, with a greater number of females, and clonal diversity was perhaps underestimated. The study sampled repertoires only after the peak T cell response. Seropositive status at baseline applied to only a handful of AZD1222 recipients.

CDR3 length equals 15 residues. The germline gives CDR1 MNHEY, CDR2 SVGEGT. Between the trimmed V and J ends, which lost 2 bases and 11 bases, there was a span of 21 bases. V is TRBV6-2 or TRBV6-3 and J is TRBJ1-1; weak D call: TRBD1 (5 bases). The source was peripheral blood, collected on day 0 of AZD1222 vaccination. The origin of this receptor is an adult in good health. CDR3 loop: CASSYPRDLARYAFF. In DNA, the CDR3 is TGTGCCAGCAGTTACCCCAGGGACCTGGCTCGGTATGCTTTCTTT.